Sequencing of this T cell receptor (beta chain) was carried out in a study of T cells in women clearing cervical HPV infection. Remarks on this clone: The target antigen is unknown. The read is 3 residues too short to cover the CDR3 end, so that end is filled in from the germline J gene.

Overall study findings and caveats: Controls had more TRBV6-7 (approximately 0.15%) than cases (about 0.11%). Combining TCR richness with V gene abundances gave roughly 0.88 AUC. It is unknown whether associations predate infection; no effector/memory or HPV-specific sorting.

immunoSEQ multiplex PCR used an average of 1200 ng genomic DNA. The assay was immunoSEQ multiplex PCR, and TCRdb's table has in-frame clones only and misses some. The listing records tens of thousands of clones. Germline values: CDR1 DFQATT, CDR2 SNEGSKA (reference sequence). V was pared by 4 bases and J by 5 bases, with 12 bases between. The CDR3 is 12 residues long. This TCR came from a woman aged 18 to 75 with a cervical HPV16 infection that either progressed to CIN3+ or cleared (not recorded which). This sequence joins TRBV20-1 and TRBJ2-7; D is perhaps TRBD1 or TRBD2 (5 bases each). Sample: blood buffy coat. The CDR3: CSATRERHEQYF. The CDR3 DNA, read in part, is TGCAGTGCTACCAGGGAGAGGCACGAG.